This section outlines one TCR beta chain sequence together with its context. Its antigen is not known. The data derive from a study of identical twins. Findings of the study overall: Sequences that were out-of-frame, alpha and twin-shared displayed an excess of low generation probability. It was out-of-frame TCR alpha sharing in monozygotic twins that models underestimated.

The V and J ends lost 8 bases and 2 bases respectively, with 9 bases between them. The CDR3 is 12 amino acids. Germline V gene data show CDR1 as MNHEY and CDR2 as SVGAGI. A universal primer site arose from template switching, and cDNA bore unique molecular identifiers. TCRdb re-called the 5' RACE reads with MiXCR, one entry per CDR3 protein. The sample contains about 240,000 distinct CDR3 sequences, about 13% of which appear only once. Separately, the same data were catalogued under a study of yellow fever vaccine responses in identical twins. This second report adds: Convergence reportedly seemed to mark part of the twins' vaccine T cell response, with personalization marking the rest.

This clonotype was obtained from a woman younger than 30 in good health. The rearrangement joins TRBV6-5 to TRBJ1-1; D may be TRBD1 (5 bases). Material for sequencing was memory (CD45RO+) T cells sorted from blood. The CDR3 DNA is TGTGCCAGCCGCGGGGGTAACACTGAAGCTTTCTTT. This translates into CASRGGNTEAFF.